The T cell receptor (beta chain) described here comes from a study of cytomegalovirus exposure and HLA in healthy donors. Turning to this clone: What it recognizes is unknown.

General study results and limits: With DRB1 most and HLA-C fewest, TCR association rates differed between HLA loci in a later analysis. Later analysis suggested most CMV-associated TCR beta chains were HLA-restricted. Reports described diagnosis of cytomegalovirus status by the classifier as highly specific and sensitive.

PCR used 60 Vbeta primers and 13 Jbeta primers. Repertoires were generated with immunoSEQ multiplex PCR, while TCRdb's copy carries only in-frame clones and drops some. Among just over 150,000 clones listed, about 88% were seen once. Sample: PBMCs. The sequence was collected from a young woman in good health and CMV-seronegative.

The CDR3 region is CASSILVSTDTQYF. Written as DNA, the CDR3 is TGTGCCAGCAGCATACTAGTGAGTACAGATACGCAGTATTTT. V is TRBV7-9 and J is TRBJ2-3, with D maybe TRBD2 (5 bases). V lost 5 bases to trimming and J lost 3 bases, with 12 bases between them. Germline V gives CDR1 SEHNR, CDR2 FQNEAQ (reference sequence). The CDR3 loop spans 14 amino acids.